Listed below are T cell receptor beta chains from one sample, sequenced in a study of monozygotic twins with inflammatory bowel disease. TCRdb reprocessed the 5' RACE reads, with one entry per CDR3 protein and no DNA. The sample has approximately 340,000 distinct CDR3 sequences. Sequenced: blood. These receptors were collected from a human donor with ulcerative colitis or Crohn's disease, or a healthy co-twin of an affected twin (not recorded which). Each CDR3 is given with its conserved first and last residue.

TRBJ2-1 | TRBV4-1 | CASSARTNNEQFF
TRBJ2-1 | TRBV19 | CASALGSGGSYNEQFF
TRBJ2-1 | TRBV20-1 | CSAMGRATYNEQFF
TRBJ1-1 | TRBV6-2/TRBV6-3 | CASSYEDTPMNTEAFF
TRBJ2-4 | TRBV5-6 | CASSLSGNKNIQYF
TRBJ2-2 | TRBV6-4 | CASSDSLVGNTGELFF
TRBJ1-4 | TRBV28 | CASRRPTGRTNEKLFF
TRBJ2-1 | TRBV5-1 | CASSPPTSLAEQFF
TRBJ2-7 | TRBV20-1 | CSARRQGVSSYEQYF
TRBJ1-4 | TRBV14 | CASSPGQGNEKLFF
TRBJ2-7 | TRBV5-1 | CASTQDRGYEQYF
TRBJ2-5 | TRBV4-1 | CASAPRSGNQETQYF
TRBJ2-5 | TRBV3-1 | CASSQGRGNQETQYF
TRBJ2-3 | TRBV14 | CASSQAGSLRSTDTQYF
TRBJ2-3 | TRBV29-1 | CSSTQTGVYTDTQYF
TRBJ2-1 | TRBV18 | CASSPQGNEQFF
TRBJ2-1 | TRBV5-4 | CASSLGNRQGPTFF
TRBJ1-2 | TRBV7-2 | CASSLGRYGYTF
TRBJ2-7 | TRBV12-3/TRBV12-4 | CASSLASVGEQYF
TRBJ2-7 | TRBV6-5 | CASSSWDRAGYEQYF
TRBJ1-5 | TRBV15 | CATSRGQEVVQPQHF
TRBJ2-7 | TRBV5-1 | CASSLELAENYEQYF
TRBJ2-3 | TRBV20-1 | CSARDGGGSDTQYF
TRBJ2-3 | TRBV6-5 | CASSYSTSTPTDTQYF
TRBJ2-3 | TRBV20-1 | CSAYLAGLTDTQYF
TRBJ2-2 | TRBV6-6 | CASIEGGTTGELFF
TRBJ2-5 | TRBV10-3 | CAISETTGSGETQYF
TRBJ1-2 | TRBV6-2/TRBV6-3 | CATRELHNYGYTF
TRBJ1-1 | TRBV7-2 | CASSLNPQPNTEAFF
TRBJ1-1 | TRBV12-3/TRBV12-4 | CATDEMARGGTEAFF